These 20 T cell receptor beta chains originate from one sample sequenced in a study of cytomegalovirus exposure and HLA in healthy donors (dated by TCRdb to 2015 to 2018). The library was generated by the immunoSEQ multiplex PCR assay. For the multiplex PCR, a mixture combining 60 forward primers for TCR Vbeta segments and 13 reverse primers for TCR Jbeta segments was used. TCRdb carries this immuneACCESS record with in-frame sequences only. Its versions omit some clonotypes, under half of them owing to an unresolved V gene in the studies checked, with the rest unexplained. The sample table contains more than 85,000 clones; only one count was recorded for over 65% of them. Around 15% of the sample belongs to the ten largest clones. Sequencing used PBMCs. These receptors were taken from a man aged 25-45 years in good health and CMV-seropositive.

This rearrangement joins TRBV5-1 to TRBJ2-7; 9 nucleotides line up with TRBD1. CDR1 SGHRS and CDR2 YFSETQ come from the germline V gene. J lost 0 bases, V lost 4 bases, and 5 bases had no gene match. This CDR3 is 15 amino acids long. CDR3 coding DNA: TGCGCCAGCAGCCCCCGGACAGGGGCCTCCTACGAGCAGTACTTC. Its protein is CASSPRTGASYEQYF.

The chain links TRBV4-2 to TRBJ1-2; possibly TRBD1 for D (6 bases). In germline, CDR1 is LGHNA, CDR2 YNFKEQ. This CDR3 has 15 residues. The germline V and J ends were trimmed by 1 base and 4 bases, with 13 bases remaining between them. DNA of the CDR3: TGTGCCAGCAGCCAAGTGTCAGGGGTAACCTATGGCTACACCTTC. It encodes CASSQVSGVTYGYTF.

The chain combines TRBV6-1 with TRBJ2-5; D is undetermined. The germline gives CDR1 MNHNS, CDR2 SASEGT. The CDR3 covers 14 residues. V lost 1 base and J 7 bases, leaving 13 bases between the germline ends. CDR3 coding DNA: TGTGCCAGCAGTGAAGGGTATCTATCCGGGACCCAGTACTTC. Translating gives CASSEGYLSGTQYF.

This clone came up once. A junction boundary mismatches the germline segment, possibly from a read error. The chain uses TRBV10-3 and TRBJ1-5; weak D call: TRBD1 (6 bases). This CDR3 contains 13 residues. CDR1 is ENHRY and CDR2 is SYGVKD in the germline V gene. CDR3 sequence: CAVRGEPDQPQHF. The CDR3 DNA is TGTGCCGTCAGGGGCGAGCCTGATCAGCCCCAGCATTTT.

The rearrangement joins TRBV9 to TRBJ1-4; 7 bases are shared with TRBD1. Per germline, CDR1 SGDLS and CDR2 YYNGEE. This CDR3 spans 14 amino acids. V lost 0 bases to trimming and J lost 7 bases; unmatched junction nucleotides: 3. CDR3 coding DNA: TGTGCCAGCAGCGTAGGAGGGGGCGTTGAAAAACTGTTTTTT. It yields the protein CASSVGGGVEKLFF.

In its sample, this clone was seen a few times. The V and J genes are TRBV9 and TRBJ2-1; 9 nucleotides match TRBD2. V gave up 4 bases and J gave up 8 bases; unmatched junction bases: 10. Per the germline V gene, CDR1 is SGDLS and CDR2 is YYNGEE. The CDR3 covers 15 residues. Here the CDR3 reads CASSTWLAGIDEQFF. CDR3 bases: TGTGCCAGCAGCACCTGGCTAGCGGGGATCGATGAGCAGTTCTTC.

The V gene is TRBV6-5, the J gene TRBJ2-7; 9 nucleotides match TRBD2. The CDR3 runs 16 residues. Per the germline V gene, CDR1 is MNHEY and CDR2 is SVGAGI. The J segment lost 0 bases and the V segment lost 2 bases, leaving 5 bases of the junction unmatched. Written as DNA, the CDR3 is TGTGCCAGCAGTTACGCGCGACTAGCGGACTCCTACGAGCAGTACTTC. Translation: CASSYARLADSYEQYF.

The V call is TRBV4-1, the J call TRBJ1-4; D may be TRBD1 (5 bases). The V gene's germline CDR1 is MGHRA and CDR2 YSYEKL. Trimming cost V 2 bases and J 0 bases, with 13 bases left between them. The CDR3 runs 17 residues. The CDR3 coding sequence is TGCGCCAGCAGCCAACTGGGGCCCCACTCAACTAATGAAAAACTGTTTTTT. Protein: CASSQLGPHSTNEKLFF.

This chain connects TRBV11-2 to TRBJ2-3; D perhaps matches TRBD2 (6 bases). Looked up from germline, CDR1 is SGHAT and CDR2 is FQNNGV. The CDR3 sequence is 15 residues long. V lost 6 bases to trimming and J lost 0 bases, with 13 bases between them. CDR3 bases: TGTGCCAGCAGAAACATAGCGGATAGCACAGATACGCAGTATTTT. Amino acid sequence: CASRNIADSTDTQYF.

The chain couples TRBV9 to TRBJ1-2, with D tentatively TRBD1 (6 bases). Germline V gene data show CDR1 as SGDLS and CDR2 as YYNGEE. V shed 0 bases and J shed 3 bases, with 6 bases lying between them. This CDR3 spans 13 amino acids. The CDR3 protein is CASSVDRDYGYTF. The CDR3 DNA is TGTGCCAGCAGCGTAGACAGGGACTATGGCTACACCTTC.

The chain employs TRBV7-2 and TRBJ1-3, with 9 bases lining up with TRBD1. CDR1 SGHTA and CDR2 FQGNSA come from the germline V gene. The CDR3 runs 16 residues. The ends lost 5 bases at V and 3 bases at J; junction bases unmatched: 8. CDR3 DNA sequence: TGTGCCAGCAGCCCCCGGACAGGGGCGAGTGGAAACACCATATATTTT. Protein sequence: CASSPRTGASGNTIYF.

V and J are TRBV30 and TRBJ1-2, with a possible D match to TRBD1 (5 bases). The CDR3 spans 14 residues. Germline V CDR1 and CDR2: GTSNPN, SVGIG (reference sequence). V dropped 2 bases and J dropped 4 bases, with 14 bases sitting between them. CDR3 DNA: TGTGCCTGGAGTCGGGCAGGGAGGTTCTATGGCTACACCTTC. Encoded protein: CAWSRAGRFYGYTF.

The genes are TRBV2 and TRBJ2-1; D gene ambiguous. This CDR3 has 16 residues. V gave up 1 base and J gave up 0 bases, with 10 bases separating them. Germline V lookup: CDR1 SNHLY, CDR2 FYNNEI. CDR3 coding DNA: TGTGCCAGCAGTGAAGTCCAGGCCGTCTCCTACAATGAGCAGTTCTTC. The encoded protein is CASSEVQAVSYNEQFF.

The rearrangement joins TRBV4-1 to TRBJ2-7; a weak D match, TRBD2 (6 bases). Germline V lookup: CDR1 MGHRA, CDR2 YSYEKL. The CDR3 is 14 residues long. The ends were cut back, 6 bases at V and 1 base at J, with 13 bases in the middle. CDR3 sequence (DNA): TGCGCCAGCAGGGAGAGGCGGGGATCCTACGAGCAGTACTTC. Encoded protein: CASRERRGSYEQYF.

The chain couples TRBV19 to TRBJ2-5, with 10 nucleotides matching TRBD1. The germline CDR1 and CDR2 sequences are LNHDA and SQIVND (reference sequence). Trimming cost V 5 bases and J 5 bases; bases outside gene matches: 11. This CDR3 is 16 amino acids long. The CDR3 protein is CASSPRGTGDWETQYF. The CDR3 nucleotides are TGTGCCAGTAGTCCCCGGGGGACAGGGGATTGGGAGACCCAGTACTTC.

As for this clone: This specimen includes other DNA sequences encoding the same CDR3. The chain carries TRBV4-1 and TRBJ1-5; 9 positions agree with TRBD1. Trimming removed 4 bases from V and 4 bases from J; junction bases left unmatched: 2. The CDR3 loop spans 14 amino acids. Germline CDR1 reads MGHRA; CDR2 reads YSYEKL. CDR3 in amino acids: CASSPDRGNQPQHF. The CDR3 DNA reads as TGCGCCAGCAGCCCCGACAGGGGGAATCAGCCCCAGCATTTT.

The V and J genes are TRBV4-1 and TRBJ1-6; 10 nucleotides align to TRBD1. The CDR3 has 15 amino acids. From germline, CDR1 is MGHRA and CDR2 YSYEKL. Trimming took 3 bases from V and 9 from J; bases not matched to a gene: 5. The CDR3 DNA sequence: TGCGCCAGCAGCCACGATGGACAGGGGGTTTCACCCCTCCACTTT. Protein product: CASSHDGQGVSPLHF.

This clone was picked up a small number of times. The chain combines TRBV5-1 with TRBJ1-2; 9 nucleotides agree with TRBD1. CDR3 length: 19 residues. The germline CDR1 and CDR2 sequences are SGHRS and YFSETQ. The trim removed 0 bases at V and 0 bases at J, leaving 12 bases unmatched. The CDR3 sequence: CASSLGGQGRLLANYGYTF. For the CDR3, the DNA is TGCGCCAGCAGCTTGGGGGGACAGGGACGCCTGTTGGCTAACTATGGCTACACCTTC.

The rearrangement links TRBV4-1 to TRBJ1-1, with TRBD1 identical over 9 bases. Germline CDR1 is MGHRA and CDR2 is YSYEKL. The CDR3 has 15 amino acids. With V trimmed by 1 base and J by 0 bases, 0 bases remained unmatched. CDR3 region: CASSQGDRVNTEAFF. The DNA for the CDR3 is TGCGCCAGCAGCCAAGGGGACAGGGTGAACACTGAAGCTTTCTTT.

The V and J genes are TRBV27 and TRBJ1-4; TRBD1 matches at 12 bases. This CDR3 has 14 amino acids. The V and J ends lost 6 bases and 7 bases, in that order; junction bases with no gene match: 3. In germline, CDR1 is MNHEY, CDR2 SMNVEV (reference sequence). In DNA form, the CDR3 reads TGTGCCAGCAGGCCGGGACAGGGGGCTGAAAAACTGTTTTTT. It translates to CASRPGQGAEKLFF.